One and the same sample provided the 9 T cell receptor beta chains below, sequenced in a study of neurological immune-mediated disorders. Time point specified: longitudinal time-point 2. In TCRdb, the 5' RACE reads were re-called with MiXCR into one record per CDR3 protein. Of roughly 48,000 distinct CDR3 sequences listed, about an eighth are singletons. Sequenced material: PBMCs. The origin of the receptors is a male donor with HTLV-1-associated myelopathy (HAM/TSP).

This clonotype was recorded many times. The chain links TRBV7-8 to TRBJ2-2, with a weak D call TRBD1 (5 bases). V was pared by 5 bases and J by 2 bases, with 12 bases between. Per the germline V gene, CDR1 is SGHVS and CDR2 is FQNEAQ. This CDR3 comprises 15 residues. The CDR3 DNA is TGTGCCAGCAGCCCATATACAGGCAACACCGGGGAGCTGTTTTTT. This translates into CASSPYTGNTGELFF.

The sample holds many counts of this clonotype. The chain has TRBV10-3 and TRBJ2-7; D remains unclear. CDR1 ENHRY and CDR2 SYGVKD come from the germline V gene. Trimming took 7 bases from V and 0 from J, leaving 13 bases between them. This CDR3 spans 14 amino acids. The CDR3 bases are TGTGCCATCACACAAAATCTGGGCTCCTACGAGCAGTACTTC. This translates into CAITQNLGSYEQYF.

Many counts were recorded for this clonotype. The chain employs TRBV20-1 and TRBJ2-3; 14 nucleotides match TRBD2. Losses at the gene ends were 1 base for V and 3 bases for J; bases not matched to a gene: 0. The CDR3 is 15 amino acids. Germline V gives CDR1 DFQATT, CDR2 SNEGSKA (reference sequence). CDR3 nucleotides: TGCAGTGCTAGAGGGACTAGCGGGGGGACAGATACGCAGTATTTT. Translation: CSARGTSGGTDTQYF.

At least ten counts were recorded for this clonotype. V gene TRBV10-3 combines with J gene TRBJ1-1; no clear D. CDR1 and CDR2 from the germline V gene are ENHRY and SYGVKD. The CDR3 sequence is 11 residues long. The V end lost 6 bases, the J end lost 7 bases, and 9 bases lay between the germline ends. CDR3 in amino acids: CAIRYVGEAFF. Written as DNA, the CDR3 is TGTGCCATCAGGTACGTCGGTGAAGCTTTCTTT.

Comments on this clonotype: Sequence at one end of the junction differs from germline and may be a read error. The chain employs TRBV5-1 and TRBJ2-4; D is unclear. The CDR3 is 13 residues long. Germline CDR1 reads SGHRS; CDR2 reads YFSETQ. The CDR3 here is CASSLEPSGRENF. In nucleotides, the CDR3 is TGCGCCAGCAGCTTGGAGCCCTCGGGTAGGGAAAACTTC.

As to this clonotype: One end of the junction fails to match germline, which may point to a read error. V usage is TRBV5-1 and J usage is TRBJ1-1; D is uncertain. There are 14 residues in the CDR3. Germline V gene sequence: CDR1 SGHRS, CDR2 YFSETQ. The CDR3 DNA reads as TGCTCCAGTAGCTTCGCAGGACCCAACACTGAAGCTTTCTTT. Its protein product is CSSSFAGPNTEAFF. Looking up the rest from reference TRBV5-1 and TRBJ1-1 gives the full variable domain: KAGVTQTPRYLIKTRGQQVTLSCSPISGHRSVSWYQQTPGQGLQFLFEYFSETQRNKGNFPGRFSGRQFSNSRSEMNVSTLELGDSALYLCSSSFAGPNTEAFFGQGTRLTVV.

Of note for this clonotype: A read error may be the cause here, since a much bigger clone is one base away. The chain carries TRBV20-1 and TRBJ2-5; either TRBD1 or TRBD2 may supply D (7 bases each). The CDR3 spans 14 residues. The V gene lost 2 bases and the J gene lost 6 bases, with 16 bases spanning the gap. Germline lookup yields CDR1 DFQATT and CDR2 SNEGSKA (reference sequence). CDR3 nucleotide sequence: TGCAGTGCTAGACAAGACAGGGAGGGGAAGACCCAGTACTTC. It codes for CSARQDREGKTQYF.

At least ten counts were recorded for this clonotype. This sequence joins TRBV7-2 and TRBJ2-7; the match to TRBD2 covers 8 bases. V was clipped by 2 bases and J by 0 bases; unmatched bases: 12. CDR3 length: 18 residues. Germline assignment: CDR1 SGHTA and CDR2 FQGNSA. CDR3 residues: CASSLPVIGRVLSYEQYF. The CDR3, as DNA: TGTGCCAGCAGCTTACCAGTCATCGGGAGGGTCCTCTCCTACGAGCAGTACTTC.

This clonotype has ten or more counts. The J gene is TRBJ1-1, the V gene TRBV12-3 or TRBV12-4; D may be TRBD1 (6 bases). The CDR3 runs to 15 residues. V dropped 2 bases and J dropped 1 base, with 11 bases sitting between them. The CDR3 region is CASSLRGTGNTEAFF. The CDR3 DNA follows: TGTGCCAGCAGTTTAAGGGGGACGGGGAACACTGAAGCTTTCTTT.